This is a list of T cell receptor beta chains from one sample in a study of OX40 agonist ivuxolimab in advanced cancers. TCRdb's table, derived via immunoSEQ multiplex PCR, lists solely in-frame clones and lacks some. Among roughly 67,000 clones listed, 80% to 95% were seen once. The sample was CD4+ or CD8+ T cells sorted from blood, taken in a trial of the OX40 agonist ivuxolimab. These receptors were obtained from an adult with an advanced solid tumor such as melanoma, head and neck, liver or kidney cancer. CDR3s include the opening cysteine and the closing phenylalanine or tryptophan. The D gene is left open where the match is weak. Clone size appears in some rows only: once, few, many, or a class for an expanded clone.

abundance,v_gene,j_gene,d_gene,CDR3nt,CDR3aa
-,TRBV27,TRBJ2-7,TRBD2,TGTGCCACCAAAGGACTAGCGAGCTCCTACGAGCAGTACTTC,CATKGLASSYEQYF
-,TRBV5-1,TRBJ2-5,TRBD1,TGCGCCAGCAGCGGTGGACAGGGAGGAGAGACCCAGTACTTC,CASSGGQGGETQYF
-,TRBV21-1,TRBJ2-7,-,TGTGCCAGCAGCAAACATTACGAGCAGTACTTC,CASSKHYEQYF
-,TRBV7-7,TRBJ1-1,-,TGTGCCAGCAGCGAGGCTGGGGGCACTGAAGCTTTCTTT,CASSEAGGTEAFF
-,TRBV7-9,TRBJ2-1,-,TGTGCCAGCAGCAACCGGGACGCCCTGTTCCTTTACAATGAGCAGTTCTTC,CASSNRDALFLYNEQFF
-,TRBV18,TRBJ1-1,-,TGTGCCAGCTCACCCCGGGTGAACACTGAAGCTTTCTTT,CASSPRVNTEAFF
-,TRBV9,TRBJ1-2,-,TGTGCCAGCAGCGTAGGGGTAGCCCCGGGGGGAGGCTACACCTTC,CASSVGVAPGGGYTF
-,TRBV5-5,TRBJ2-5,-,TGTGCCAGCAGCTTGGTAGCGGAGACCCAGTACTTC,CASSLVAETQYF
once,TRBV7-9,TRBJ1-2,TRBD1,TGTGCCAGCAGCTTAGCCAGGACAGGGGCCCGCCTTAACTATGGCTACACCTTC,CASSLARTGARLNYGYTF
-,TRBV6-5,TRBJ2-7,TRBD2,TGTGCCAGCAGCGGACTAGCGGGGGACCCCTACGAGCAGTACTTC,CASSGLAGDPYEQYF
-,TRBV2,TRBJ2-3,-,TGTGCCAGCATCGTCGGGGACCAACCCTACACAGATACGCAGTATTTT,CASIVGDQPYTDTQYF
-,TRBV19,TRBJ1-6,-,TGTGCCAGTAGTATTCTCGGCGCGAGCTCCTATAATTCACCCCTCCACTTT,CASSILGASSYNSPLHF
-,TRBV15,TRBJ1-3,TRBD1,TGTGCCACCAGTTACCGGGACAGAGGAAACACCATATATTTT,CATSYRDRGNTIYF
-,TRBV13,TRBJ2-1,-,TGTGCCAGCAGCCTCAATCTTGAGGGCTATGAGCAGTTCTTC,CASSLNLEGYEQFF
-,TRBV4-2,TRBJ2-7,TRBD2,TGTGCCAGCAGCCAAGGAGCGGGAGATAGTTACGAGCAGTACTTC,CASSQGAGDSYEQYF
-,TRBV9,TRBJ2-7,-,TGTGCCAGCAGCGTAGCGGAAGGGGCAGGTACCTACGAGCAGTACTTC,CASSVAEGAGTYEQYF
once,TRBV6-4,TRBJ2-2,-,TGTGCCAGCAGGCAGAGAAACACCGGGGAGCTGTTTTTT,CASRQRNTGELFF
once,TRBV7-7,TRBJ2-7,-,TGTGCCAGCAGCTTAGCGGGAGGCGATTACGAGCAGTACTTC,CASSLAGGDYEQYF
-,TRBV5-6,TRBJ1-2,-,TGTGCCAGCAGCTACCAATACCGGGACACTTTCAACTATGGCTACACCTTC,CASSYQYRDTFNYGYTF
once,TRBV11-2,TRBJ2-1,-,TGTGCCAGCAGCTCCCGGGACACTTCCTACAATGAGCAGTTCTTC,CASSSRDTSYNEQFF
-,TRBV11-2,TRBJ2-4,TRBD2,TGTGCCAGCAGCTTAGGGGCTAGCGGGAATGCCAAAAACATTCAGTACTTC,CASSLGASGNAKNIQYF
-,TRBV19,TRBJ2-7,-,TGTGCCAGTAGTATATACTCGGATAGGCACAACTCCTACGAGCAGTACTTC,CASSIYSDRHNSYEQYF
-,TRBV27,TRBJ2-7,TRBD1,TGTGCCAGCAGTTTGGCGGCCGGGACAGGGATTTTGTACGAGCAGTACTTC,CASSLAAGTGILYEQYF
-,TRBV7-9,TRBJ1-4,TRBD1,TGTGCCAGCAGCTTAGCTCCGGGACAGGGAAGTAATGAAAAACTGTTTTTT,CASSLAPGQGSNEKLFF
few,TRBV7-9,TRBJ1-5,-,TGTGCCAGCAGCTTAGCGGCTCAGCCCCAGCATTTT,CASSLAAQPQHF
once,TRBV7-9,TRBJ2-7,-,TGTGCCAGCAGCTTAGGGCAGGGGTCCCATTACGAGCAGTACTTC,CASSLGQGSHYEQYF
-,TRBV14,TRBJ1-1,-,TGTGCCAGCAGCCAAGACAAGAACACTGAAGCTTTCTTT,CASSQDKNTEAFF
-,TRBV7-9,TRBJ2-7,-,TGTGCCAGCAGCGCCTCAGGGGCCCACGAGCAGTACTTC,CASSASGAHEQYF
-,TRBV27,TRBJ2-2,-,TGTGCCACTCAAGTAACAGGGCGTGTCACCGGGGAGCTGTTTTTT,CATQVTGRVTGELFF
-,TRBV27,TRBJ1-6,-,TGTGCCAGCAGTTTCCTGGGGGAGAGGACCTATAATTCACCCCTCCACTTT,CASSFLGERTYNSPLHF
-,TRBV7-6,TRBJ1-2,-,TGTGCCAGCAGCTTAGAACCTTCGGCGAATGGCTACACCTTC,CASSLEPSANGYTF
-,TRBV7-9,TRBJ1-2,-,TGTGCCAGCAGCTTAATCAGATCTAACTATGGCTACACCTTC,CASSLIRSNYGYTF
few,TRBV19,TRBJ1-2,-,TGTGCCAGTAGTATAGCCGAGGGAAGGGGCTACACCTTC,CASSIAEGRGYTF
-,TRBV23-1,TRBJ2-4,TRBD1,TGCGCCAGCAGTCAATTCTGTGGACAGGGGGTAGTCAAAAACATTCAGTACTTC,CASSQFCGQGVVKNIQYF
-,TRBV7-6,TRBJ2-5,-,TGTGCCAGCAGCCCCCGCATGGACCAGTACTTC,CASSPRMDQYF
-,TRBV27,TRBJ1-6,-,TGTGCCAGCAGTCTAGCCCTAGGGTCACCCCTCCACTTT,CASSLALGSPLHF
-,TRBV11-2,TRBJ2-1,-,TGTGCCAGCAGCTTAGCAACAGGGAGCTCCTACAATGAGCAGTTCTTC,CASSLATGSSYNEQFF
-,TRBV29-1,TRBJ2-7,-,TGCAGCGTTGAAGGGGCTAAGTACGAGCAGTACTTC,CSVEGAKYEQYF
-,TRBV5-1,TRBJ2-1,-,TGCGCCAGCAGCCCCGGCCCCAGCGCTTTTTACAATGAGCAGTTCTTC,CASSPGPSAFYNEQFF
-,TRBV7-9,TRBJ1-1,-,TGTGCCAGCAGCGAAATAACAGAGAACACTGAAGCTTTCTTT,CASSEITENTEAFF